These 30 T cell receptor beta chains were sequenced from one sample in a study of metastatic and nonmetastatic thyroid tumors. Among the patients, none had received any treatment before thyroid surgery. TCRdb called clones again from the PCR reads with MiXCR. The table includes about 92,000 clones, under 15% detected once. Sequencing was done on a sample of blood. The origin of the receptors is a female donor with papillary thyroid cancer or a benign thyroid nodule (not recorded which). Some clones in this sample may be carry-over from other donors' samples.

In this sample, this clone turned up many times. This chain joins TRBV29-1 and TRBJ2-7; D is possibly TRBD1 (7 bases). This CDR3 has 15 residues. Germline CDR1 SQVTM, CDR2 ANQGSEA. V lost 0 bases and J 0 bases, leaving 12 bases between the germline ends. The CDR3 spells CSVEDRGEGSYEQYF. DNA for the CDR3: TGCAGCGTTGAAGACAGGGGGGAAGGCTCCTACGAGCAGTACTTC.

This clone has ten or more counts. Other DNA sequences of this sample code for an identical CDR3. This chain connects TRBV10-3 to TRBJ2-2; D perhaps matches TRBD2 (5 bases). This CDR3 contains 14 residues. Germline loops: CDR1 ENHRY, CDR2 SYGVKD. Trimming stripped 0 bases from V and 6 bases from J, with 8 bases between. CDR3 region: CAISESPGAGELFF. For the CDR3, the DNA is TGTGCCATCAGTGAGTCCCCCGGGGCCGGGGAGCTGTTTTTT.

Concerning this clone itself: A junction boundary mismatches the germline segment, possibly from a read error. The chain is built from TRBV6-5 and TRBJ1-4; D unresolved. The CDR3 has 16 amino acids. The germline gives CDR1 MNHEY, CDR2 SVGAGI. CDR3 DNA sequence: TGTGCCATCAGTTTATCGGCTCGTGAACATAATGAAAAACTGTTTTTT. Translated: CAISLSAREHNEKLFF.

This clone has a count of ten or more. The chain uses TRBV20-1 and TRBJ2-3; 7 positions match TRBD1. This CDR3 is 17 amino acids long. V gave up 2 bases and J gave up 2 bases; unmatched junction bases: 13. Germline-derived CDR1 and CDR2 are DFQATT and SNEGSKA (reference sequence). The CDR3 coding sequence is TGCAGTGCTAGATGGCCCATCCGGGACAGACCCACAGATACGCAGTATTTT. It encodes CSARWPIRDRPTDTQYF.

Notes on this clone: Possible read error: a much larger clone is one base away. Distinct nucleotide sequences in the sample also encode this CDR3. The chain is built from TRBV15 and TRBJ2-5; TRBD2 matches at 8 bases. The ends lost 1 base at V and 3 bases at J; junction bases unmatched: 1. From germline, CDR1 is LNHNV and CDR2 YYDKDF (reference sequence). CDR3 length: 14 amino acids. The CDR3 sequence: CATSRALAEETQYF. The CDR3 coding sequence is TGTGCCACCAGCAGAGCACTAGCGGAAGAGACCCAGTACTTC.

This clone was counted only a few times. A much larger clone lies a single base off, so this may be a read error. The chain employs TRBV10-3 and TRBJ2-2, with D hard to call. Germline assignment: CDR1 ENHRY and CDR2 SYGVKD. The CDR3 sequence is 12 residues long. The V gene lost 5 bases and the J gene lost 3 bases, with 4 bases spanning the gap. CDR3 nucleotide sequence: TGTGCCATCAGTAATTACACCGGGGAGCTGTTTTTT. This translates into CAISNYTGELFF.

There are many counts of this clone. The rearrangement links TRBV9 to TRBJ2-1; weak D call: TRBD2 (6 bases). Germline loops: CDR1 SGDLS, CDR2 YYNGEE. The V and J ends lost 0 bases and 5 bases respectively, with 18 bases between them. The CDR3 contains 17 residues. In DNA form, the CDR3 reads TGTGCCAGCAGCGTAGTGACAGTAGCGAGGAGGGACAATGAGCAGTTCTTC. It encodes CASSVVTVARRDNEQFF.

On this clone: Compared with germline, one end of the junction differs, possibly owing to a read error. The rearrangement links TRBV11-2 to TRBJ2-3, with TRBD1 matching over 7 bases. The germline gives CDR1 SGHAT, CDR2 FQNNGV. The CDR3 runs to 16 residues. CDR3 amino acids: CASSFEGAPSTGTQYF. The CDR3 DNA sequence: TGTGCCAGCAGCTTCGAGGGGGCCCCTAGCACAGGTACGCAGTATTTT. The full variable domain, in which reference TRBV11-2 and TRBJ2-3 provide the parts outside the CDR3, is EAGVAQSPRYKIIEKRQSVAFWCNPISGHATLYWYQQILGQGPKLLIQFQNNGVVDDSQLPKDRFSAERLKGVDSTLKIQPAKLEDSAVYLCASSFEGAPSTGTQYFGPGTRLTVL.

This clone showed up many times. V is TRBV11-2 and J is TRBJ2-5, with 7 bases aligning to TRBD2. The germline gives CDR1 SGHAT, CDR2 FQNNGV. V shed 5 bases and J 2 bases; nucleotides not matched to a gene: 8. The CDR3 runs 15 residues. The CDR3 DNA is TGTGCCAGCAGCCCCCGACCGGGACTACAAGAGACCCAGTACTTC. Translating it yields CASSPRPGLQETQYF.

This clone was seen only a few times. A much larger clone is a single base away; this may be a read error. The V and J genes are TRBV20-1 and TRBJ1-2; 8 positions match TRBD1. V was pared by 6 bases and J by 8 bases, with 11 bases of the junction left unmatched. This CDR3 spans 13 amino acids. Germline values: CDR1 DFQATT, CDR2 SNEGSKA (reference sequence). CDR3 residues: CSAYRGVIEGYTF. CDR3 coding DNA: TGCAGTGCCTACAGGGGGGTAATTGAGGGCTACACCTTC.

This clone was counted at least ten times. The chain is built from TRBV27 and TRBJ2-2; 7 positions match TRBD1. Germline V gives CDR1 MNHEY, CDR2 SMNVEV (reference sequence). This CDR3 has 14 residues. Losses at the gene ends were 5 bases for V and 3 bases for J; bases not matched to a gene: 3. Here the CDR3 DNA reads TGTGCCAGCAGTCCTACAGGGGACACCGGGGAGCTGTTTTTT. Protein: CASSPTGDTGELFF.

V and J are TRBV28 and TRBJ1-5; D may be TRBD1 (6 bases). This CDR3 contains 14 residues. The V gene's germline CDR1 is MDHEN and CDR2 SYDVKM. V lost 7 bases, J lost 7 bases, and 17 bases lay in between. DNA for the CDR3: TGTGCCAGCACTTTTGGTGCAGGGGTCCAGCCCCAGCATTTT. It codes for CASTFGAGVQPQHF.

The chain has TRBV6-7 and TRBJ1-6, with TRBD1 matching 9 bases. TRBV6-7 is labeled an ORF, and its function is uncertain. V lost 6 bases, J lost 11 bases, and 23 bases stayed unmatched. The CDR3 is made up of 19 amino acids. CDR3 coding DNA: TGTGCCAGCAGGGCCCGGGACAGGGTAAGGGGAAGTGTAAGCCCACCCCTCCACTTT. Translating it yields CASRARDRVRGSVSPPLHF.

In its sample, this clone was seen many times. The CDR3 protein is CASSLVGVGDNSPLHF. The CDR3 DNA follows: TGTGCCAGCAGCTTAGTTGGGGTAGGAGATAATTCACCCCTCCACTTT. The chain has TRBV11-1 and TRBJ1-6, with D unresolved. Per the germline V gene, CDR1 is SGHAT and CDR2 is FQDESV (reference sequence). Trimming took 1 base from V and 5 from J, leaving 12 bases between them. The CDR3 runs to 16 residues.

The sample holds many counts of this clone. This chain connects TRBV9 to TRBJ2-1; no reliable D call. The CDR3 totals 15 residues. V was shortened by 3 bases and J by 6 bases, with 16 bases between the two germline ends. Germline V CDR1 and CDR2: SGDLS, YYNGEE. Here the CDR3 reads CASSETAVALNEQFF. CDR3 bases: TGTGCCAGCAGCGAGACGGCAGTAGCCCTCAATGAGCAGTTCTTC.

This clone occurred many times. This chain's CDR3 is CASSSRTSEGGELFF. As DNA, the CDR3 is TGTGCCAGCAGCTCACGGACTAGTGAGGGCGGGGAGCTGTTTTTT. This chain uses TRBV7-3 with TRBJ2-2; 7 bases agree with TRBD2. J lost 7 bases, V lost 4 bases, and 9 bases had no gene match. The CDR3 length is 15 residues. The V gene's germline CDR1 is SGHTA and CDR2 FQGTGA.

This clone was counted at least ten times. The CDR3 reads CASNTLDGTANEKLFF. In DNA, the CDR3 is TGCGCCAGCAACACCTTAGACGGGACAGCTAATGAAAAACTGTTTTTT. This rearrangement joins TRBV5-1 to TRBJ1-4, with TRBD1 matching 7 bases. The CDR3 covers 16 residues. After removal of 6 bases from V and 3 bases from J, the junction contained 11 bases not matched to a gene. Germline loops: CDR1 SGHRS, CDR2 YFSETQ.

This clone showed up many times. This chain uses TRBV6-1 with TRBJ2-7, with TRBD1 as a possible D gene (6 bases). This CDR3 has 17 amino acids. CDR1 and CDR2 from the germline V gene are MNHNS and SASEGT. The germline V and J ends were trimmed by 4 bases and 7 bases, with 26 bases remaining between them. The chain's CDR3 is CASSARYDRFAGREQYF. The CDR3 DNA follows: TGTGCCAGCAGTGCCCGCTACGACAGGTTTGCTGGGAGAGAGCAGTACTTC.

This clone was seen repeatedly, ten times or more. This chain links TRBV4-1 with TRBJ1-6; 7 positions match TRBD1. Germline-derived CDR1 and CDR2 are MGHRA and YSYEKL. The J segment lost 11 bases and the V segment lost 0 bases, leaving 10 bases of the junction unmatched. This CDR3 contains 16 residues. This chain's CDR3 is CASSQDRDSRGAPLHF. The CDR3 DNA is TGCGCCAGCAGCCAAGATCGGGACAGCCGAGGGGCACCCCTCCACTTT.

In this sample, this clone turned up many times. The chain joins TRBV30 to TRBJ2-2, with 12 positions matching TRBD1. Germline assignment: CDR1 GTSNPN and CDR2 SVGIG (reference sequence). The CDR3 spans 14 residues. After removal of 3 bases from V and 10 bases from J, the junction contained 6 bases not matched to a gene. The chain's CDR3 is CAWRSGTGGAELFF. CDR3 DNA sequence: TGTGCCTGGAGATCCGGGACAGGGGGCGCGGAGCTGTTTTTT.

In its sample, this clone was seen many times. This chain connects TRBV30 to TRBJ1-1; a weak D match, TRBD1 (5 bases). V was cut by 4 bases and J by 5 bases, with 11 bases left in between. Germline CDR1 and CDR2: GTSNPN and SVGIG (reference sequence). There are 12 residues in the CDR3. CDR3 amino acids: CAWTGGGTEAFF. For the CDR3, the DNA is TGTGCCTGGACAGGCGGGGGAACTGAAGCTTTCTTT.

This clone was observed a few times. CDR3 bases: TGTGCCAGCAGTTTAGCGCTTCGGACTGCAAGCTCCTACGAGCAGTACTTC. Translated: CASSLALRTASSYEQYF. The V call is TRBV12-3 or TRBV12-4, the J call TRBJ2-7; D is perhaps TRBD2 (5 bases). Trimming pared 0 bases from V and 0 bases from J, leaving 15 bases between. The CDR3 consists of 17 residues.

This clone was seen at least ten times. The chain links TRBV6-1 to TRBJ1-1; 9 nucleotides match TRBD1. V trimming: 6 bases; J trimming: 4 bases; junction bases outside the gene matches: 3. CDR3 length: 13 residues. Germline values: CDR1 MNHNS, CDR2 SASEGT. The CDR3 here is CASSQTGGTEAFF. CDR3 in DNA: TGTGCCAGCAGCCAGACAGGGGGCACTGAAGCTTTCTTT.

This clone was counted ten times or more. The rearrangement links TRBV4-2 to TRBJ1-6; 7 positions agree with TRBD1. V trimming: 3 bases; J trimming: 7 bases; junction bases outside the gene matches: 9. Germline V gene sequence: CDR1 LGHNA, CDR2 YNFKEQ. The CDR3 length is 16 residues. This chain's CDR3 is CASSQDFGTANSPLHF. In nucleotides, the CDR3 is TGTGCCAGCAGCCAGGACTTCGGGACAGCAAATTCACCCCTCCACTTT.

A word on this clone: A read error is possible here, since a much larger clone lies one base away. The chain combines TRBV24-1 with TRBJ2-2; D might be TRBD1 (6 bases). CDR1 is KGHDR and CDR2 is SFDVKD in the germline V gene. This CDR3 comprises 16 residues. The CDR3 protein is CATSDIGQTNTGEMFF. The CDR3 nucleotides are TGTGCCACCAGTGACATCGGACAGACGAACACCGGGGAGATGTTTTTT.

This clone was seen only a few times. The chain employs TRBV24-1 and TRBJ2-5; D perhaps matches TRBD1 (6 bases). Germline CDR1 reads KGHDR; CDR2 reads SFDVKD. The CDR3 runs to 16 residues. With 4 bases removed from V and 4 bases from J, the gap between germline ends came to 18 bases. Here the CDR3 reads CATSEVLGAWGETQYF. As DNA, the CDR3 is TGTGCCACCAGTGAAGTGTTGGGGGCTTGGGGAGAGACCCAGTACTTC.

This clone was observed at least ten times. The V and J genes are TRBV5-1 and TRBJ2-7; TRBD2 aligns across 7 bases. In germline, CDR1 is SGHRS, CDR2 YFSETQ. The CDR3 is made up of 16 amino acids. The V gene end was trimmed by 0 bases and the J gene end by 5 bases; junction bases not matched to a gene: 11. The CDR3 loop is CASSLGRGGGFDEQYF. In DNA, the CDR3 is TGCGCCAGCAGCTTGGGACGGGGCGGGGGTTTCGACGAGCAGTACTTC.

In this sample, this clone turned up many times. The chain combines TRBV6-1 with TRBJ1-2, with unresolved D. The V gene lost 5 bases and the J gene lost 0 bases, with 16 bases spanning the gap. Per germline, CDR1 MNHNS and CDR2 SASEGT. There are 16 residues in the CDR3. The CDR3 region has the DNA TGTGCCAGCAGTACCCTATCTCGACCTTCTAACTATGGCTACACCTTC. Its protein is CASSTLSRPSNYGYTF.

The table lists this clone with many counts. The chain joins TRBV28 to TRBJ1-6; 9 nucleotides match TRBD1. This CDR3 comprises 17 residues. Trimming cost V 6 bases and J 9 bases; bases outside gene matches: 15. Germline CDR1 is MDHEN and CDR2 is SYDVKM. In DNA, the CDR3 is TGTGCCAGCAGACCTGGGACAGGGTTTGGCGATTCTTCACCCCTCCACTTT. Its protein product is CASRPGTGFGDSSPLHF.

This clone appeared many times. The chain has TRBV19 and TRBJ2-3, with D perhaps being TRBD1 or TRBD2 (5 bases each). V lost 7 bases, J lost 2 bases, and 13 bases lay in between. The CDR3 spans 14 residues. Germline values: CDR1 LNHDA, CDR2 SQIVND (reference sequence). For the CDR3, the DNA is TGTGCCAGTAAGGGACGGCCATTCACAGATACGCAGTATTTT. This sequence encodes CASKGRPFTDTQYF. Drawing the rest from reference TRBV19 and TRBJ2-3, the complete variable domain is DGGITQSPKYLFRKEGQNVTLSCEQNLNHDAMYWYRQDPGQGLRLIYYSQIVNDFQKGDIAEGYSVSREKKESFPLTVTSAQKNPTAFYLCASKGRPFTDTQYFGPGTRLTVL.